This note documents a single TCR beta chain sequence. Relative to the germline gene, one junction end is altered; a read error may explain this. The sample comes from a study of regulatory T cells in long-lasting Graves disease. Time point meaning: persistent/refractory GD, antithyroid drugs over 5 years with positive TRAb. From PBMCs, RNA was extracted and then used to make the TCR library. As a group, patients came from one endocrinology department in Xi'an, China. Arm-PCR of CDR3 regions with iRepertoire HTBI primers generated TCR beta libraries. Using its own MiXCR run on the multiplex PCR reads, TCRdb lists one record per CDR3 protein. Of 500,000 to 800,000 distinct CDR3 sequences listed, approximately 31% are singletons. The CDR3 contains 15 residues.

This receptor was taken from a female donor with Graves disease. The rearrangement links TRBV12-3 or TRBV12-4 to TRBJ2-1; 10 bases fit TRBD2. The material was peripheral blood mononuclear cells (PBMCs), obtained when the disease was refractory, from a patient treated with antithyroid drugs. The CDR3 reads CASSFPGGAGGRSVF. CDR3 nucleotides: TGTGCCAGCAGTTTCCCGGGTGGAGCGGGAGGGAGGTCGGTCTTC.